This is a list of T cell receptor beta chains from one sample in a study of OX40 agonist ivuxolimab in advanced cancers. The data were produced by immunoSEQ multiplex PCR, yet TCRdb's version contains in-frame clones alone and is incomplete. The top ten hold 0.3% to 0.35% of the sample, which has some 64,000 clones, 70% to 90% seen once. This specimen consisted of CD4+ or CD8+ T cells sorted from blood, obtained in a trial of the OX40 agonist ivuxolimab. The receptors were gathered from an adult with an advanced solid tumor such as melanoma, head and neck, liver or kidney cancer. Both conserved end residues are part of each CDR3. A D gene is named only where the DNA matches it firmly. Rows may omit the clone size; those that give it use once, few, many or a size class.

D gene	CDR3 length	V gene	J gene	clone size	CDR3 protein	CDR3 DNA
-	16	TRBV7-9	TRBJ2-7	-	CASSLRRPWGVEEQYF	TGTGCCAGCAGCTTAAGGCGACCGTGGGGGGTTGAGGAGCAGTACTTC
-	17	TRBV5-1	TRBJ2-1	-	CASSPDPWFPGYDEQFF	TGCGCCAGCAGCCCGGACCCCTGGTTCCCCGGCTACGATGAGCAGTTCTTC
-	14	TRBV18	TRBJ1-3	-	CASSPDSIGNTIYF	TGTGCCAGCTCACCTGACAGTATAGGAAACACCATATATTTT
-	15	TRBV6-4	TRBJ2-1	-	CASSGGSSSYNEQFF	TGTGCCAGCAGTGGGGGGAGCAGCTCCTACAATGAGCAGTTCTTC
-	15	TRBV5-6	TRBJ2-7	-	CASSARWPISYEQYF	TGTGCCAGCAGCGCCCGTTGGCCTATCTCCTACGAGCAGTACTTC
-	11	TRBV10-3	TRBJ1-1	-	CAISTRQEAFF	TGTGCCATCAGCACCCGACAGGAAGCTTTCTTT
TRBD1	14	TRBV2	TRBJ1-1	-	CASSYRDSFTEAFF	TGTGCCAGCTCCTACCGGGACAGCTTCACTGAAGCTTTCTTT
-	15	TRBV6-5	TRBJ2-7	-	CASRETGLQTYEQYF	TGTGCCAGCAGAGAAACAGGGTTGCAAACCTACGAGCAGTACTTC
TRBD1	13	TRBV7-9	TRBJ1-4	-	CASSIGTDEKLFF	TGTGCCAGCAGCATCGGGACAGATGAAAAACTGTTTTTT
-	14	TRBV2	TRBJ1-5	-	CASSSQGRDKPQHF	TGTGCCAGCAGCTCACAGGGTAGGGACAAGCCCCAGCATTTT
-	14	TRBV11-2	TRBJ1-1	once	CASSPTTSQAEAFF	TGTGCCAGCAGCCCCACTACCAGTCAAGCTGAAGCTTTCTTT
TRBD1	14	TRBV10-3	TRBJ2-7	-	CAISLATGGYEQYF	TGTGCCATCAGTCTCGCGACAGGGGGCTACGAGCAGTACTTC
-	15	TRBV6-1	TRBJ2-3	once	CASSSGTTDGYTQYF	TGTGCCAGCAGTTCCGGGACGACGGATGGATATACGCAGTATTTT
-	17	TRBV5-1	TRBJ2-7	-	CASSLATLPDNSYEQYF	TGCGCCAGCAGCTTGGCAACCCTCCCGGACAACTCCTACGAGCAGTACTTC
-	14	TRBV30	TRBJ1-2	-	CAWSVDGGGTGYTF	TGTGCCTGGAGTGTAGATGGGGGAGGCACTGGCTACACCTTC
-	15	TRBV15	TRBJ2-3	-	CATSRDRGPTDTQYF	TGTGCCACCAGCAGAGACAGGGGACCCACAGATACGCAGTATTTT
TRBD1	14	TRBV6-1	TRBJ1-2	once	CASREPDRVYGYTF	TGTGCCAGCAGAGAGCCCGACAGGGTCTACGGCTACACCTTC
-	12	TRBV25-1	TRBJ1-3	-	CASTGSGNTIYF	TGTGCCAGCACTGGCTCTGGAAACACCATATATTTT
-	16	TRBV16	TRBJ1-5	few	CASSQSRGLSNQPQHF	TGTGCCAGCAGCCAATCAAGGGGGTTGAGCAATCAGCCCCAGCATTTT
-	15	TRBV6-5	TRBJ1-2	-	CASSYSTGLNYGYTF	TGTGCCAGCAGTTACTCGACAGGACTCAACTATGGCTACACCTTC
-	14	TRBV7-8	TRBJ1-1	-	CASSPDGQYTEAFF	TGTGCCAGCAGCCCCGATGGACAGTACACTGAAGCTTTCTTT
TRBD1	15	TRBV6-1	TRBJ2-7	-	CASKKDRGAYYEQYF	TGTGCCAGCAAGAAGGACAGGGGTGCCTATTACGAGCAGTACTTC